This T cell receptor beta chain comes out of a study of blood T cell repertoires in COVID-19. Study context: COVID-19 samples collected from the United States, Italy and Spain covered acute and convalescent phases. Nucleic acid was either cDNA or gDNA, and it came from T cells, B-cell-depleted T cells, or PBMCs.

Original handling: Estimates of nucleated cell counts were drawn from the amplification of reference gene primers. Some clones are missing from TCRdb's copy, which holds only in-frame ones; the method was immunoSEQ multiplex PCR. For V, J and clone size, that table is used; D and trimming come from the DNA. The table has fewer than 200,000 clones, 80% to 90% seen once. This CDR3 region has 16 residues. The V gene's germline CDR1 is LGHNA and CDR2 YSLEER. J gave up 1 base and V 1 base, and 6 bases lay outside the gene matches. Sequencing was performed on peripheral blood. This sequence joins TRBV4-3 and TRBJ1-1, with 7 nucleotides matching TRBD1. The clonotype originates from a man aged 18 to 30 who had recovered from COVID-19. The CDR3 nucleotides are TGCGCCAGCAGCCAAGGGGCGAACAGGGGGAACACTGAAGCTTTCTTT. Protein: CASSQGANRGNTEAFF.